The clone carrying this T cell receptor beta chain was counted at least ten times. In germline, CDR1 is SEHNR, CDR2 FQNEAQ (reference sequence). This CDR3 is 13 amino acids long. V was clipped by 4 bases and J by 1 base, with 6 bases between them. The source of the sample is a study of T-cell reconstitution after alpha-beta-depleted transplantation in children. Unique molecular identifiers were incorporated into the prepared TCRbeta library. TCRdb re-called the PCR reads with MiXCR, one entry per CDR3 protein. Counted here are about 980,000 distinct CDR3 sequences, about 31% occurring once; the ten biggest clones make up 28%.

This sequence originates from a boy younger than two who had a stem cell transplant for SCID, so the T cells may come from the graft donor. This sample comprised PBMCs, mostly from graft donor cells, obtained 360 days after TCRalphabeta/CD19-depleted stem cell transplant. V gene TRBV7-9 combines with J gene TRBJ2-3; no clear D. The DNA for the CDR3 is TGTGCCAGCAGCTCCCTCGGCACAGATACGCAGTATTTT. The encoded protein is CASSSLGTDTQYF.